The clone carrying this T cell receptor beta chain was picked up a small number of times. The antigen is undetermined. Between the trimmed V and J ends, which lost 11 bases and 7 bases, there was a span of 18 bases. There are 13 residues in the CDR3. This entry is derived from a study of T cells after yellow fever vaccination. Findings and caveats of the study: One caveat is that FACS-sorted repertoires could contain abundant clonotypes contaminating from the bulk population. The secondary response was weaker, and its peak arrived faster, on day 5 versus 15.

TCRdb used MiXCR to reprocess the 5' RACE reads, holding one entry per CDR3 protein. The sample has approximately 330,000 distinct CDR3 sequences; around 12% are singletons. The origin of this receptor is a man aged 18 to 29 who received the YFV17D yellow fever vaccine. The starting material was CD4+ T cells sorted from PBMCs, obtained 15 days after the yellow fever booster vaccination. The chain joins TRBV12-3 or TRBV12-4 to TRBJ1-5; a possible D gene is TRBD1 (6 bases). The CDR3 loop is CACAIGGGQPQHF. The CDR3 nucleotides read TGTGCCTGCGCCATCGGGGGGGGCCAGCCCCAGCATTTT.